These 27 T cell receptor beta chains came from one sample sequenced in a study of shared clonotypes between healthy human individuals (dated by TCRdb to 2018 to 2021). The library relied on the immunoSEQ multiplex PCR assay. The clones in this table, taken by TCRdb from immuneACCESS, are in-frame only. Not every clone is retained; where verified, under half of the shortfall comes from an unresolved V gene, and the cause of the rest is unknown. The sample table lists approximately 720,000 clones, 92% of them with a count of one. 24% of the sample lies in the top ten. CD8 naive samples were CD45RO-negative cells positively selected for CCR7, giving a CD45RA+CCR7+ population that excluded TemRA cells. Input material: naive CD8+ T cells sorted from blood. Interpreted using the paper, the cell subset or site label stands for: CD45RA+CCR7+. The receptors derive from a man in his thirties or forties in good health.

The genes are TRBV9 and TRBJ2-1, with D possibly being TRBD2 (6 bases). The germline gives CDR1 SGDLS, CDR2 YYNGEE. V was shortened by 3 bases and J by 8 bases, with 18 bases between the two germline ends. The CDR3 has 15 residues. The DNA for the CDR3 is TGTGCCAGCAGCGCTCCGGATAGCGGCTTCGATGAGCAGTTCTTC. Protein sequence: CASSAPDSGFDEQFF.

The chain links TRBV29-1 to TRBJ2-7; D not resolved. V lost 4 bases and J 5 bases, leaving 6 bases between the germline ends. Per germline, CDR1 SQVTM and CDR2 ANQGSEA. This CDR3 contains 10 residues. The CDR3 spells CSVVTDEQYF. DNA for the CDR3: TGCAGCGTTGTTACAGACGAGCAGTACTTC.

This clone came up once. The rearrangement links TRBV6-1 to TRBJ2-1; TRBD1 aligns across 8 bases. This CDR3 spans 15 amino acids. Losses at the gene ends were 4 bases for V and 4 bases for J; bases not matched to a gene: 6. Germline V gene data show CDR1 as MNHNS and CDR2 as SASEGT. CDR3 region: CASSVDRGRYNEQFF. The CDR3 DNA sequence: TGTGCCAGCAGTGTCGACAGGGGACGGTACAATGAGCAGTTCTTC.

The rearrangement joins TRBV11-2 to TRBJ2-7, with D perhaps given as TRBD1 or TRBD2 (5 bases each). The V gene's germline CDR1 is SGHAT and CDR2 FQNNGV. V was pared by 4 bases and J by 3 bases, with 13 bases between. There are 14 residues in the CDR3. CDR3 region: CASSSRGRGYEQYF. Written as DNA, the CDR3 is TGTGCCAGCAGCTCACGGGGCAGAGGCTACGAGCAGTACTTC.

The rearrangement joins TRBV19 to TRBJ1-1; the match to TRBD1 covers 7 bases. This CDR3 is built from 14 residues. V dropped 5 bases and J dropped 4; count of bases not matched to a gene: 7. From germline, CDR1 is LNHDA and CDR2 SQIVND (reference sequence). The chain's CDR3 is CASSPTGRVTEAFF. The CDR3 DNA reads TGTGCCAGTAGTCCGACAGGGAGGGTCACTGAAGCTTTCTTT.

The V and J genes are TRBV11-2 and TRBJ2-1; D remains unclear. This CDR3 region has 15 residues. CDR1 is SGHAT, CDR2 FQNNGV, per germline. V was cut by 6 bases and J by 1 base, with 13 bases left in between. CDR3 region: CASRIKALSYNEQFF. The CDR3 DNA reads TGTGCCAGCAGGATTAAAGCATTATCCTACAATGAGCAGTTCTTC.

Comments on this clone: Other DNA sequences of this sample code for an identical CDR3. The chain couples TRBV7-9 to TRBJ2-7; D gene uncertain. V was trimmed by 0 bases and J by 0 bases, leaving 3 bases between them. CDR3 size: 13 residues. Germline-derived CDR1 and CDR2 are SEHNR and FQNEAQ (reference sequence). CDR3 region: CASSLADSYEQYF. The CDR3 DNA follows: TGTGCCAGCAGCTTAGCAGACTCCTACGAGCAGTACTTC. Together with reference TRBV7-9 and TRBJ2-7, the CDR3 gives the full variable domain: DTGVSQNPRHKITKRGQNVTFRCDPISEHNRLYWYRQTLGQGPEFLTYFQNEAQLEKSRLLSDRFSAERPKGSFSTLEIQRTEQGDSAMYLCASSLADSYEQYFGPGTRLTVT.

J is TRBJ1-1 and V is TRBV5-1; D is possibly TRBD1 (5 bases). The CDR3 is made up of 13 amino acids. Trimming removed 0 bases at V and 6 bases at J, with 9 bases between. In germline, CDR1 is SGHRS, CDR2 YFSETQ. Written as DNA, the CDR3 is TGCGCCAGCAGCTTGGAGGGGTACGCTGAAGCTTTCTTT. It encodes CASSLEGYAEAFF.

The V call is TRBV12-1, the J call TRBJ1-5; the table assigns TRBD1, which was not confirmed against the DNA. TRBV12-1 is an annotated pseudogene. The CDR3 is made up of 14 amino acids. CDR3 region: CASSPGHAYQPQHF. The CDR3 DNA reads TGTGCCAGCAGCCCCGGACACGCATATCAGCCCCAGCATTTT.

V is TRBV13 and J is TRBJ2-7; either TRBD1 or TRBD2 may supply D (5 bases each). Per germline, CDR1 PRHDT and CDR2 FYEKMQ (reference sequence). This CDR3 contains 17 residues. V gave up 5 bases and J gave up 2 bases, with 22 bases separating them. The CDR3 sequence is CASSPLGTGVRPYEQYF. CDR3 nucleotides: TGTGCCAGCAGCCCCCTTGGGACGGGTGTCCGGCCCTACGAGCAGTACTTC.

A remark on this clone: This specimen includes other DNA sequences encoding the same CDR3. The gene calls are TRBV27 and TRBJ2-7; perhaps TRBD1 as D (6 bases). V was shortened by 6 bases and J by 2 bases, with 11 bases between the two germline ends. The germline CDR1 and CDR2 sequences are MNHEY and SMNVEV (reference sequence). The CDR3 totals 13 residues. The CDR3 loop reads CASSYGQTYEQYF. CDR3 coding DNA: TGTGCCAGCAGCTATGGACAGACCTACGAGCAGTACTTC.

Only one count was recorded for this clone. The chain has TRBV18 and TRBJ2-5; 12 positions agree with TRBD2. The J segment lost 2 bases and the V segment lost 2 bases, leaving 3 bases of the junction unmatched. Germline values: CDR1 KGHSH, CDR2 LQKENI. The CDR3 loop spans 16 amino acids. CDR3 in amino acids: CASSPIGLAGQETQYF. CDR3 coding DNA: TGTGCCAGCTCACCAATAGGACTAGCGGGACAAGAGACCCAGTACTTC.

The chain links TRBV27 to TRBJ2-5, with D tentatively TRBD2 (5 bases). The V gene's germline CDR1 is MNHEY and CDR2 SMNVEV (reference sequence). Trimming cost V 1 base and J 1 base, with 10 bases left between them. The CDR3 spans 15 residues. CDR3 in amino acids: CASSLFSGIQETQYF. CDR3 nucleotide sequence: TGTGCCAGCAGTTTATTTTCGGGAATCCAAGAGACCCAGTACTTC.

The CDR3 sequence: CASSWSRAYNQPQHF. The CDR3 coding sequence is TGTGCCAGTAGCTGGTCCAGGGCTTACAATCAGCCCCAGCATTTT. The V call is TRBV19, the J call TRBJ1-5; weak D call: TRBD1 (5 bases). Trimming shortened V by 6 bases and J by 3 bases, and 15 bases separated the two germline ends. The CDR3 extends over 15 amino acids. From germline, CDR1 is LNHDA and CDR2 SQIVND (reference sequence).

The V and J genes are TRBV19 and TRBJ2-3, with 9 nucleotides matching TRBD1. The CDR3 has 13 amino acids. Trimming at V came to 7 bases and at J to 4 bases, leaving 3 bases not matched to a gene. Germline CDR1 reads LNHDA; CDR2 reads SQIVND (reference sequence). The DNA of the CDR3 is TGTGCCAGTACGACAGGGGGTGCAGATACGCAGTATTTT. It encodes CASTTGGADTQYF.

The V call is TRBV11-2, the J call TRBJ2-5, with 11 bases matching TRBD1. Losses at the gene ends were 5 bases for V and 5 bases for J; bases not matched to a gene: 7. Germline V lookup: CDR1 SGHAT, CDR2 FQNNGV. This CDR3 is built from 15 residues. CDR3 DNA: TGTGCCAGCAGCGGGGACAGGGGGTCCGGGGAGACCCAGTACTTC. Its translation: CASSGDRGSGETQYF.

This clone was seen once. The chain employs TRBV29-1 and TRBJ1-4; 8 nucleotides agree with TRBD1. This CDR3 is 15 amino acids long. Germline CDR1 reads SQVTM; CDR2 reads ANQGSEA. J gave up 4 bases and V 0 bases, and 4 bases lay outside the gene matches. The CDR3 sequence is CSVEDGQGSNEKLFF. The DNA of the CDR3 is TGCAGCGTTGAAGATGGACAGGGAAGTAATGAAAAACTGTTTTTT.

The CDR3 nucleotides are TGTGCCAGCAGCTTAGGGTGGACAGGGGATCAGCCCCAGCATTTT. It encodes CASSLGWTGDQPQHF. The chain employs TRBV7-9 and TRBJ1-5; TRBD1 aligns across 9 bases. Germline V lookup: CDR1 SEHNR, CDR2 FQNEAQ (reference sequence). Unmatched junction bases numbered 3, after V lost 1 base and J lost 5 bases. The CDR3 covers 15 residues.

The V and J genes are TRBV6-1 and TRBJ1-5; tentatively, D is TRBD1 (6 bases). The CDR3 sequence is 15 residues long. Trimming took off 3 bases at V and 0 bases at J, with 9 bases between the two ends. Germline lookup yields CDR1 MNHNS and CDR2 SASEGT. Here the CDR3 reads CASSDDRYSNQPQHF. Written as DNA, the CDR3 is TGTGCCAGCAGTGACGACAGGTATAGCAATCAGCCCCAGCATTTT.

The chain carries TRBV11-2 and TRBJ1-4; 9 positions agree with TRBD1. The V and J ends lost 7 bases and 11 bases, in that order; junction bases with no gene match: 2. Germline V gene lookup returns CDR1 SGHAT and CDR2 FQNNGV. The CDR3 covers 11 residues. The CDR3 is CASTGTGKLFF. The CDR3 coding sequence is TGTGCCAGCACCGGGACAGGGAAACTGTTTTTT. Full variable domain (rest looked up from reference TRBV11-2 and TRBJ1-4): EAGVAQSPRYKIIEKRQSVAFWCNPISGHATLYWYQQILGQGPKLLIQFQNNGVVDDSQLPKDRFSAERLKGVDSTLKIQPAKLEDSAVYLCASTGTGKLFFGSGTQLSVL.

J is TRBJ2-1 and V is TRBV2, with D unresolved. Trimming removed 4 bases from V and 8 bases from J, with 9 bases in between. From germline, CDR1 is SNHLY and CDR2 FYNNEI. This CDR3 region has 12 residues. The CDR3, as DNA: TGTGCCAGCAGTGTGGGGTCTGATGAGCAGTTCTTC. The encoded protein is CASSVGSDEQFF.

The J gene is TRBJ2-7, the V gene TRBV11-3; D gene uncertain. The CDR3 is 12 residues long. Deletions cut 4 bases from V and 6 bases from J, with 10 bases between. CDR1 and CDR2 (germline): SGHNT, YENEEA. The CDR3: CASSSRASEQYF. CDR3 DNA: TGTGCCAGCAGCTCGCGTGCAAGCGAGCAGTACTTC.

The CDR3 coding sequence is TGTGCCAGCAGTCTCGGGACAAGTAATGAAAAACTGTTTTTT. It encodes CASSLGTSNEKLFF. V and J are TRBV2 and TRBJ1-4; D may be TRBD1 (6 bases). Looked up from germline, CDR1 is SNHLY and CDR2 is FYNNEI. This CDR3 has 14 residues. V was pared by 5 bases and J by 4 bases, with 11 bases between.

The CDR3 spells CASSLSGGYYEQYF. As DNA, the CDR3 is TGTGCCAGCAGTTTAAGCGGGGGTTACTACGAGCAGTACTTC. The J gene is TRBJ2-7, the V gene TRBV28; TRBD2 aligns across 8 bases. Germline-derived CDR1 and CDR2 are MDHEN and SYDVKM. CDR3 length: 14 amino acids. The junction had 3 bases not matched to a gene; V was cut back by 2 bases and J by 3 bases.

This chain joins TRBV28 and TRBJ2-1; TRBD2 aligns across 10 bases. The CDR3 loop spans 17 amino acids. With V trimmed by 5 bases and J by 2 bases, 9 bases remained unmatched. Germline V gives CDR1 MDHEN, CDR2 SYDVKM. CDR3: CASSPPAGGPTYNEQFF. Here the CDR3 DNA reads TGTGCCAGCAGTCCACCAGCGGGAGGGCCCACCTACAATGAGCAGTTCTTC.

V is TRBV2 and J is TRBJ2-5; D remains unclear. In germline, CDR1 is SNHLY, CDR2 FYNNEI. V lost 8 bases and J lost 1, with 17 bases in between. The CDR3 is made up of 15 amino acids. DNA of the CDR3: TGTGCCAGCCTGCGAAAGGTAGACGGCCAAGAGACCCAGTACTTC. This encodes CASLRKVDGQETQYF.

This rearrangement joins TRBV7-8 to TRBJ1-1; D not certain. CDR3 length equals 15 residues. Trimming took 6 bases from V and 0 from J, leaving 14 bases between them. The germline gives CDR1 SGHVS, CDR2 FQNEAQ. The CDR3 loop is CASRGESPLNTEAFF. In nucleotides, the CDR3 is TGTGCCAGCAGGGGTGAAAGCCCCTTGAACACTGAAGCTTTCTTT.